The entry below describes one TCR beta chain. As yet, its antigen is unknown. At one end, the junction sequence differs from germline, possibly due to a read error. The data were obtained in a study of vaccination and CD4 T cells after COVID-19. Study information: Stimulation of the cells used overlapping spike peptide pools from SARS-CoV-2 and from the common cold coronaviruses HCoV-NL63, HCoV-OC43 and HCoV-229E. Controls used CEFX viral epitopes (positive), HIV-1 Nef peptides (negative), or no peptide.

Regarding treatment: approximately 10-day PBMC culture with coronavirus spike peptide pools or control peptides (ViraFEST assay). Collection of the unexposed donor's CD4+ T cells took place before the COVID-19 pandemic (2011-2018). CD4+ T cells that had been cultured provided DNA sequenced with the Oncomine TCR Beta short-read assay. Scientists extracted genomic DNA from CD4+ T cells grown in culture. TCRdb itself ran the PCR reads through MiXCR, one entry per CDR3 protein. Of about 7,800 distinct CDR3 sequences listed, around two fifths are singletons. Germline V CDR1 and CDR2: MNHNS, SASEGT. The CDR3 sequence is 18 residues long.

This TCR was sampled from a human donor in good health. The rearrangement joins TRBV6-1 to TRBJ2-5, with 12 bases that match TRBD1. Sequencing was carried out using CD4+ T cells from blood, cultured in vitro. The CDR3 is CASSGDRGQLASQEAQYF. In nucleotides, the CDR3 is TGTGCCAGCAGCGGGGACAGGGGGCAACTAGCATCTCAAGAGGCCCAGTACTTC.